This T cell receptor (beta chain) was recovered during a study of cytomegalovirus exposure and HLA in healthy donors. Study outcomes and limitations: The authors assumed roughly uniform sequencing depth across donors for presence/absence analyses. Prior analysis indicated that the majority of TCR beta V segments exhibited productivity approximately 90% or approximately 30% of the time.

The CDR3 has 13 amino acids. Looked up from germline, CDR1 is SGHDN and CDR2 is FVKESK. The trim removed 6 bases at V and 4 bases at J, leaving 5 bases unmatched. With 60 Vbeta and 13 Jbeta primers, the PCR was carried out. Here immunoSEQ multiplex PCR was the method, and the copy in TCRdb shows in-frame clones only, minus some. The sample consists of around 92,000 clones, around 74% of them appearing once. As concerns this clone: Its specificity is unknown.

Sequenced: PBMCs. This receptor was identified in a female donor in good health and CMV-seropositive. The chain couples TRBV14 to TRBJ1-2; 7 bases fit TRBD1. In nucleotides, the CDR3 is TGTGCCAGCAGTTTCGGACAGGCCTATGGCTACACCTTC. It codes for CASSFGQAYGYTF.